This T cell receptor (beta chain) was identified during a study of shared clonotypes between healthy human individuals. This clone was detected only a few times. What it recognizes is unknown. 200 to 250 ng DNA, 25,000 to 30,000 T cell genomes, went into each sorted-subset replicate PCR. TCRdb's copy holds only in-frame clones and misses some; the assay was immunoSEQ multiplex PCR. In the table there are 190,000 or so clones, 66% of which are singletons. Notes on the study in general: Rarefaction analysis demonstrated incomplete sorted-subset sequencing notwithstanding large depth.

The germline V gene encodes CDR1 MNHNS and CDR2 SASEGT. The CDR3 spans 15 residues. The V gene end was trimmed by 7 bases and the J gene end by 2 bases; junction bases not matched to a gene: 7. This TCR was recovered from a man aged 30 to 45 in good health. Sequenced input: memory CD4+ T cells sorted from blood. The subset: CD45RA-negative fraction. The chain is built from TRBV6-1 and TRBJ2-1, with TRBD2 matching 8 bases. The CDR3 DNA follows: TGTGCCAGCACTCGTGTTAGCGGGACCTACAATGAGCAGTTCTTC. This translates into CASTRVSGTYNEQFF.